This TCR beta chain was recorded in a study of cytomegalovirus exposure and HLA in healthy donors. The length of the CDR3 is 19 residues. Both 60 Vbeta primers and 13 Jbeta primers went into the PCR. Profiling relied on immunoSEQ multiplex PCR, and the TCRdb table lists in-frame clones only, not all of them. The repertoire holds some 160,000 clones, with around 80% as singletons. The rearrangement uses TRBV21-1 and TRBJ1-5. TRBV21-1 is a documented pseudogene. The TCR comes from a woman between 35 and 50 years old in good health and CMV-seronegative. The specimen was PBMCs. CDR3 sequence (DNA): TGTGCCAGCAGCAAAGACATTAGGTCAGACTCCCATAGCAATCAGCCCCAGCATTTT. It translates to CASSKDIRSDSHSNQPQHF.